This entry lists 19 T cell receptor beta chains sequenced from one sample in a study of cytomegalovirus exposure and HLA in healthy donors. Amplification used 60 Vbeta primers and 13 Jbeta primers. Sequencing was performed with immunoSEQ multiplex PCR; in TCRdb, only in-frame clones are kept and a portion is missing. The sample lists roughly 120,000 clones, approximately 15% seen once, with 1.9% in the top ten. The specimen sequenced was PBMCs. The receptors here all came from a woman aged 18-35 years in good health and CMV-seronegative.

The chain is built from TRBV28 and TRBJ2-7; D may be TRBD2 (5 bases). Germline CDR1 is MDHEN and CDR2 is SYDVKM. The CDR3 loop spans 15 amino acids. Between the trimmed V and J ends, which lost 4 bases and 3 bases, there was a span of 16 bases. This CDR3 reads CASSYSPRSGYEQYF. DNA for the CDR3: TGTGCCAGCAGTTACTCACCGCGCAGCGGCTACGAGCAGTACTTC.

This clone showed up just a few times. V usage is TRBV9 and J usage is TRBJ1-1; TRBD1 agrees at 8 bases. This CDR3 spans 15 amino acids. Germline loops: CDR1 SGDLS, CDR2 YYNGEE. The J segment lost 1 base and the V segment lost 4 bases, leaving 6 bases of the junction unmatched. The CDR3 sequence is CASSLSGQGNTEAFF. The CDR3 DNA sequence: TGTGCCAGCAGCTTAAGCGGACAGGGGAACACTGAAGCTTTCTTT.

The sample holds a few counts of this clone. An end of the junction does not agree with germline; a read error may underlie this. The genes are TRBV29-1 and TRBJ1-1; D ambiguous. The V gene's germline CDR1 is SQVTM and CDR2 ANQGSEA. CDR3 length: 14 amino acids. The CDR3 region has the DNA TGCAGCGTCGAAGGGCGGGGAGCGAGCACTGAAGCTTTCTTT. Translation gives CSVEGRGASTEAFF.

DNA for the CDR3: TGTGCCAGCAGCCCCATGGGGAGGGCTAACACTGAAGCTTTCTTT. Protein: CASSPMGRANTEAFF. The chain employs TRBV9 and TRBJ1-1; D remains unclear. Trimming removed 4 bases at V and 2 bases at J, with 15 bases between. Per germline, CDR1 SGDLS and CDR2 YYNGEE. The CDR3 length is 15 residues.

This rearrangement joins TRBV6-4 to TRBJ2-1, with 7 positions matching TRBD2. Germline assignment: CDR1 MRHNA and CDR2 SNTAGT. The CDR3 totals 15 residues. V shed 5 bases and J 0 bases; nucleotides not matched to a gene: 4. The CDR3 sequence is CASSNSGGSYNEQFF. DNA for the CDR3: TGTGCCAGCAGTAATTCGGGGGGCTCCTACAATGAGCAGTTCTTC.

The V call is TRBV6-1, the J call TRBJ1-1; 7 nucleotides align to TRBD1. The length of the CDR3 is 14 residues. Germline loops: CDR1 MNHNS, CDR2 SASEGT. V was pared by 8 bases and J by 1 base, with 7 bases of the junction left unmatched. The CDR3 nucleotides read TGTGCCAGCCACAACGACAGGGAGAACACTGAAGCTTTCTTT. It yields the protein CASHNDRENTEAFF.

This clone has more than one count but fewer than ten. The J gene is TRBJ1-2, the V gene TRBV10-3, with D perhaps TRBD1 (6 bases). Germline CDR1 and CDR2: ENHRY and SYGVKD. V gave up 3 bases and J gave up 0 bases, with 11 bases separating them. The CDR3 totals 15 residues. The CDR3 is CAISDGGSSNYGYTF. For the CDR3, the DNA is TGTGCCATCAGTGATGGGGGCAGCTCTAACTATGGCTACACCTTC.

The CDR3 is CASSGGQGAAYEQYF. CDR3 in DNA: TGTGCCAGCAGTGGGGGACAGGGGGCAGCCTACGAGCAGTACTTC. V is TRBV2 and J is TRBJ2-7; 12 bases align to TRBD1. The ends lost 4 bases at V and 2 bases at J; junction bases unmatched: 3. Looked up from germline, CDR1 is SNHLY and CDR2 is FYNNEI. The CDR3 contains 15 residues.

This clone was seen a handful of times. The chain joins TRBV6-5 to TRBJ1-1; the match to TRBD1 covers 8 bases. CDR1 MNHEY and CDR2 SVGAGI come from the germline V gene. This CDR3 spans 15 amino acids. V lost 5 bases and J lost 1; bases outside the gene matches: 6. The CDR3 here is CASSRTGSANTEAFF. The CDR3 DNA follows: TGTGCCAGCAGTCGGACAGGGTCAGCGAACACTGAAGCTTTCTTT.

The rearrangement joins TRBV4-1 to TRBJ2-7; TRBD2 matches 11 bases. The CDR3 extends over 17 amino acids. With 0 bases clipped from V and 5 bases from J, the junction kept 9 bases outside the gene matches. Germline CDR1 is MGHRA and CDR2 is YSYEKL. The chain's CDR3 is CASSQESFLAGGDEQYF. The CDR3 DNA follows: TGCGCCAGCAGCCAAGAATCATTCCTAGCGGGGGGTGACGAGCAGTACTTC.

The CDR3 region is CASSFASQGPTDTQYF. CDR3 nucleotides: TGTGCCAGCAGTTTTGCCTCACAGGGCCCCACAGATACGCAGTATTTT. The J gene is TRBJ2-3, the V gene TRBV28; TRBD1 might be the D (6 bases). Trimming removed 3 bases from V and 2 bases from J, with 15 bases in between. The CDR3 is 16 amino acids. Per germline, CDR1 MDHEN and CDR2 SYDVKM.

This clone was detected only a few times. The chain couples TRBV30 to TRBJ1-1, with D perhaps TRBD1 (5 bases). Germline lookup yields CDR1 GTSNPN and CDR2 SVGIG (reference sequence). The CDR3 extends over 11 amino acids. V was cut by 5 bases and J by 6 bases, with 10 bases left in between. The CDR3 coding sequence is TGTGCCTGGCAAATCAGGGCTGAAGCTTTCTTT. This codes for CAWQIRAEAFF. Full variable domain (outside the CDR3, taken from reference TRBV30 and TRBJ1-1): SQTIHQWPATLVQPVGSPLSLECTVEGTSNPNLYWYRQAAGRGLQLLFYSVGIGQISSEVPQNLSASRPQDRQFILSSKKLLLSDSGFYLCAWQIRAEAFFGQGTRLTVV.

This clone was picked up a small number of times. The V call is TRBV9, the J call TRBJ2-5; D unresolved. The DNA end is a closer match to TRBJ2-7, so the J assignment may be wrong. Per the germline V gene, CDR1 is SGDLS and CDR2 is YYNGEE. The CDR3 consists of 14 residues. CDR3 loop: CASSVTPEAYEQYF. The CDR3 DNA is TGTGCCAGCAGCGTGACTCCCGAAGCCTACGAGCAGTACTTC.

A few counts support this clone. The chain links TRBV7-9 to TRBJ1-1; 10 nucleotides align to TRBD1. Germline assignment: CDR1 SEHNR and CDR2 FQNEAQ (reference sequence). The junction had 6 bases not matched to a gene; V was cut back by 6 bases and J by 5 bases. The CDR3 contains 14 residues. The CDR3 region is CASRRTGGETEAFF. The CDR3 DNA is TGTGCCAGCAGACGGACAGGGGGAGAAACTGAAGCTTTCTTT. The entire variable domain, with the rest obtained from reference TRBV7-9 and TRBJ1-1, is as follows: DTGVSQNPRHKITKRGQNVTFRCDPISEHNRLYWYRQTLGQGPEFLTYFQNEAQLEKSRLLSDRFSAERPKGSFSTLEIQRTEQGDSAMYLCASRRTGGETEAFFGQGTRLTVV.

The chain combines TRBV19 with TRBJ2-5; weak D call: TRBD1 (6 bases). In germline, CDR1 is LNHDA, CDR2 SQIVND (reference sequence). There are 14 residues in the CDR3. V lost 5 bases to trimming and J lost 3 bases, with 13 bases between them. The CDR3 nucleotides are TGTGCCAGTAGTCCGAACAGGGTAAAAGAGACCCAGTACTTC. As protein: CASSPNRVKETQYF. Filled out from reference TRBV19 and TRBJ2-5, the complete variable domain reads DGGITQSPKYLFRKEGQNVTLSCEQNLNHDAMYWYRQDPGQGLRLIYYSQIVNDFQKGDIAEGYSVSREKKESFPLTVTSAQKNPTAFYLCASSPNRVKETQYFGPGTRLLVL.

The chain combines TRBV5-1 with TRBJ2-7; D might be TRBD2 (5 bases). Germline loops: CDR1 SGHRS, CDR2 YFSETQ. The length of the CDR3 is 15 residues. Trimming removed 5 bases from V and 5 bases from J, with 20 bases in between. CDR3 amino acids: CASRRSVTEEDEQYF. In DNA form, the CDR3 reads TGCGCCAGCAGGAGGAGCGTAACGGAGGAGGACGAGCAGTACTTC.

A few counts support this clone. The chain carries TRBV19 and TRBJ1-5, with 11 positions matching TRBD1. The CDR3 has 13 amino acids. Losses at the gene ends were 6 bases for V and 7 bases for J; bases not matched to a gene: 2. The germline V gene encodes CDR1 LNHDA and CDR2 SQIVND (reference sequence). CDR3 sequence: CASSWTGGQPQHF. In DNA, the CDR3 is TGTGCCAGTAGCTGGACAGGGGGCCAGCCCCAGCATTTT.

This clone has just a few counts. The chain recombines TRBV19 with TRBJ1-4; D is unclear. The germline V and J ends were trimmed by 3 bases and 4 bases, with 15 bases remaining between them. CDR3 length: 16 amino acids. Germline values: CDR1 LNHDA, CDR2 SQIVND (reference sequence). Here the CDR3 reads CASSIFITVNNEKLFF. The CDR3 DNA reads as TGTGCCAGTAGTATTTTCATTACAGTTAATAATGAAAAACTGTTTTTT.

This chain joins TRBV7-6 and TRBJ2-6; 9 nucleotides line up with TRBD1. J lost 2 bases, V lost 5 bases, and 4 bases had no gene match. Per germline, CDR1 SGHVS and CDR2 FNYEAQ. CDR3 length: 16 amino acids. CDR3: CASSRDRAPGANVLTF. As DNA, the CDR3 is TGTGCCAGCAGCCGGGACAGGGCCCCTGGGGCCAACGTCCTGACTTTC.